This T cell receptor (beta chain) was observed in a study of PD-L1 blockade in urothelial cancer. Some clones are missing from TCRdb's copy, which holds only in-frame ones; the method was immunoSEQ multiplex PCR. This sample has about 37,000 clones, with approximately 80% found just once. Indicated time point: pretreatment peripheral blood. Urothelial carcinoma affected the patients, and it was locally advanced or metastatic. CDR3 length equals 14 residues. Germline loops: CDR1 ENHRY, CDR2 SYGVKD. V dropped 6 bases and J dropped 3 bases, with 15 bases sitting between them. The input for sequencing was PBMCs, taken around atezolizumab (anti-PD-L1) treatment. The chain carries TRBV10-3 and TRBJ2-7, with a possible D match to TRBD2 (6 bases). The sequence was obtained from a man aged 55 to 70 with urothelial cancer. CDR3: CAISQYRDFYEQYF. The CDR3 DNA reads TGTGCCATCAGCCAATACCGGGACTTCTACGAGCAGTACTTC.